This entry describes one TCR beta chain. Its cognate antigen is unknown. CDR3 length equals 12 residues. Addition of UMIs with a 6-nucleotide sample barcode was achieved by template switching. With the 5' RACE reads reprocessed, TCRdb shows one record per CDR3 protein and no DNA. The sample totals 140,000 to 150,000 distinct CDR3 sequences; its top ten clones hold roughly 1.2%. The sample belongs to a study of monozygotic twins with inflammatory bowel disease. Study findings and constraints: Resolution of different T cell subtypes was not achieved.

The receptor was derived from a human donor with ulcerative colitis or Crohn's disease, or a healthy co-twin of an affected twin (not recorded which). The sequencing sample was made of blood. The V call is TRBV12-3 or TRBV12-4, the J call TRBJ2-7. This chain's CDR3 is CASSRSSYEQYF.